The source of this T cell receptor beta chain is a study of blood T cell repertoires in COVID-19. The ends were cut back, 1 base at V and 3 bases at J, with 10 bases in the middle. The CDR3 runs 15 residues. Germline CDR1 and CDR2: MGHRA and YSYEKL. The protocol was immunoSEQ multiplex PCR, while the TCRdb copy is restricted to in-frame clones and leaves out a portion. Of about 50,000 clones listed, roughly 80% are singletons. The V and J genes are TRBV4-1 and TRBJ1-5, with D possibly matching TRBD1 (6 bases). The sequenced sample was peripheral blood. This TCR came from a man in his 60s with acute or convalescent COVID-19. DNA of the CDR3: TGCGCCAGCAGCCAAGGTGGACAGTCCAATCAGCCCCAGCATTTT. It is translated as CASSQGGQSNQPQHF.